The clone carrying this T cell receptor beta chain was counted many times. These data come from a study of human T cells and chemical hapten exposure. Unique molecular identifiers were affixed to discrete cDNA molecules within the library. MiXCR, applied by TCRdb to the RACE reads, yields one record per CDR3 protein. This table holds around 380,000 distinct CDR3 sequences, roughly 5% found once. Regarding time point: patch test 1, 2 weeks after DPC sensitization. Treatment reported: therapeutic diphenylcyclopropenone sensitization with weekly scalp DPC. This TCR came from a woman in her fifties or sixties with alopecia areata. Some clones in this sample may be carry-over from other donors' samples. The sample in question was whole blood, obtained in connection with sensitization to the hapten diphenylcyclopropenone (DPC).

CDR3 nucleotides: TGTGCCAGCAGCTTACCCCCGATAGGGCGGAGGTACAATGAGCAGTTCTTC. Amino acid sequence: CASSLPPIGRRYNEQFF. This chain uses TRBV7-9 with TRBJ2-1, with D possibly being TRBD2 (5 bases). V was trimmed by 2 bases and J by 4 bases, leaving 18 bases between them. Germline V gives CDR1 SEHNR, CDR2 FQNEAQ (reference sequence). CDR3 length: 17 residues.